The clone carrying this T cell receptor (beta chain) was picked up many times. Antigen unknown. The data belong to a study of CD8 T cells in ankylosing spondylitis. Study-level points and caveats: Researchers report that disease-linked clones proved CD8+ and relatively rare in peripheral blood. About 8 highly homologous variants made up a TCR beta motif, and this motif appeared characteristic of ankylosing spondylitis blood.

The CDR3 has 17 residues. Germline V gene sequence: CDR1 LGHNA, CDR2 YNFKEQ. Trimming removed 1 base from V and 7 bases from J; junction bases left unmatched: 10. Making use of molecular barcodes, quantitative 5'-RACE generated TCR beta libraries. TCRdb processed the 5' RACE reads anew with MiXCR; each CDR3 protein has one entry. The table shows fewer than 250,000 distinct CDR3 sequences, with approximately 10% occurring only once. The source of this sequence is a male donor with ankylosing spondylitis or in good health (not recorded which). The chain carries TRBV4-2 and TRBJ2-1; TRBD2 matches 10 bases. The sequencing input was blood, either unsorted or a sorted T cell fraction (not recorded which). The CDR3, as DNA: TGTGCCAGCAGCCAAGCCTCACTAGCGGGGAGTAGGAATGAGCAGTTCTTC. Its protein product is CASSQASLAGSRNEQFF.